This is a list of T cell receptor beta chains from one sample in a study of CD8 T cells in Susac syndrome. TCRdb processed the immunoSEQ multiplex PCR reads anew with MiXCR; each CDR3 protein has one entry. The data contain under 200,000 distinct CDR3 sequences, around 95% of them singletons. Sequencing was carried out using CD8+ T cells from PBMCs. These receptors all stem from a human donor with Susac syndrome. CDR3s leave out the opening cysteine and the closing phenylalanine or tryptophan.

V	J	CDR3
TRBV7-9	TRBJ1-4	ASSSPEGKIGEKLF
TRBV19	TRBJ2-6	ASSRPGTARKGANVLT
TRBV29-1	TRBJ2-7	SVEDQPYEQY
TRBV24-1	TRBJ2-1	ATSDFRREVGEQF
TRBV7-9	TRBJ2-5	ASSFATVQETQY
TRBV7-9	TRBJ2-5	ASRPREETQY
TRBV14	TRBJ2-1	ASSQGSGHNEQF
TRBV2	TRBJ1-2	ASRGRSGSNYGYT
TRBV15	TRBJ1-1	ATSRDRAPNTEAF
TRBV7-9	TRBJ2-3	ASSYPSGVPTDTQY
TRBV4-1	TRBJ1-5	ASSPTGTTAGQPQH
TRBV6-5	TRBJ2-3	ASSSTPASGRDSTDTQY
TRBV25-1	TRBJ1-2	ASSSRDRVNHGYT
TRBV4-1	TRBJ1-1	ASSQEGSFMNTEAF
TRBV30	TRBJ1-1	AWSENEAF
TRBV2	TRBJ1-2	ASSVQGKDGYT
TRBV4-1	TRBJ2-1	ASSQDRGYQQF
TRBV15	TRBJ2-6	ATSRDWGFVGANVLT
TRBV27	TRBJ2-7	ASTPTGAYEQY
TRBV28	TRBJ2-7	ASSFMGLAGRAYEQY